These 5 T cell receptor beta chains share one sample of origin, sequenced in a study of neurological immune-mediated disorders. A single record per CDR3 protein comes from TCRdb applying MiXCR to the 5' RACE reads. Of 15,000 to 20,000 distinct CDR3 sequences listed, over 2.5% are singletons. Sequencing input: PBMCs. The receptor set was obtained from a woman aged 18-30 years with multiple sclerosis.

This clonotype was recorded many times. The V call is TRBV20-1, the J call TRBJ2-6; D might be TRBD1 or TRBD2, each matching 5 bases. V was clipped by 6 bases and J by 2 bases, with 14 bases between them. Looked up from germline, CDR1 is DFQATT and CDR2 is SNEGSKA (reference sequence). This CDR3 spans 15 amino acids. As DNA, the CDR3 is TGCAGTGCCAGTCGGCCGGGACCTGGGGCCAACGTCCTGACTTTC. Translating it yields CSASRPGPGANVLTF.

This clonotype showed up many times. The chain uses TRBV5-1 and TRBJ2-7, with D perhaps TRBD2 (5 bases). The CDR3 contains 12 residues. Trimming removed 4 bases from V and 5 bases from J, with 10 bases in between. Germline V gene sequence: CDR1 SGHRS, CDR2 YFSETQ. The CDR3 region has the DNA TGCGCCAGCAGCAGAGGACTCGACGAGCAGTACTTC. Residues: CASSRGLDEQYF. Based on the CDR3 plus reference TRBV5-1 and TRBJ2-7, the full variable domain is KAGVTQTPRYLIKTRGQQVTLSCSPISGHRSVSWYQQTPGQGLQFLFEYFSETQRNKGNFPGRFSGRQFSNSRSEMNVSTLELGDSALYLCASSRGLDEQYFGPGTRLTVT.

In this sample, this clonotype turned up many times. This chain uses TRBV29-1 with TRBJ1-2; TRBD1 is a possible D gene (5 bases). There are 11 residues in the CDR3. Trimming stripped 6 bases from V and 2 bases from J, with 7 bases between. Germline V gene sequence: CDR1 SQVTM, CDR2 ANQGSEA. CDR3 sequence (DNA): TGCAGCGTGACAGCAAACTATGGCTACACCTTC. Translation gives CSVTANYGYTF.

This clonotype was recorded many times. CDR3 bases: TGCAGTGCTCGGACTAGGACAGCCACACTATATGGCTACACCTTC. The encoded protein is CSARTRTATLYGYTF. V and J are TRBV20-1 and TRBJ1-2; maybe TRBD1 (6 bases). Looked up from germline, CDR1 is DFQATT and CDR2 is SNEGSKA (reference sequence). This CDR3 region has 15 residues. Trimming stripped 5 bases from V and 5 bases from J, with 21 bases between.

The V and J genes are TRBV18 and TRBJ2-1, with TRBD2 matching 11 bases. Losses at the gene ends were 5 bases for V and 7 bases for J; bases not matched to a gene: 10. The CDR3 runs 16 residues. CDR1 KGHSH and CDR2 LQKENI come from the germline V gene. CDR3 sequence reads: CASSTRLAGMLNEQFF. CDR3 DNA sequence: TGTGCCAGCTCAACACGACTAGCGGGGATGCTGAATGAGCAGTTCTTC.